Listed here are 29 T cell receptor beta chains from one sample, sequenced in a study of blood T cell repertoires in COVID-19. Produced via immunoSEQ multiplex PCR; TCRdb's table is partial and in-frame only. The table has around 100,000 clones, roughly 87% seen once. Sequenced material: peripheral blood. These receptors originate from a woman older than 75 in a cohort sampled during active COVID-19.

The chain joins TRBV7-9 to TRBJ2-1; 11 bases are a match to TRBD1. V lost 8 bases to trimming and J lost 4 bases; unmatched junction nucleotides: 4. The CDR3 covers 14 residues. From germline, CDR1 is SEHNR and CDR2 FQNEAQ (reference sequence). CDR3 region: CASGGQGEYNEQFF. The CDR3 DNA follows: TGTGCCAGCGGGGGACAGGGGGAATACAATGAGCAGTTCTTC.

The V and J genes are TRBV5-1 and TRBJ2-7, with D perhaps TRBD1 (6 bases). Germline V CDR1 and CDR2: SGHRS, YFSETQ. Trimming took off 3 bases at V and 3 bases at J, with 10 bases between the two ends. The CDR3 consists of 13 residues. The CDR3 nucleotides are TGCGCCAGCAGCTCGACAGGTCTCTACGAGCAGTACTTC. Its translation is CASSSTGLYEQYF.

The chain combines TRBV11-3 with TRBJ2-3, with D tentatively TRBD2 (5 bases). The CDR3 loop spans 16 amino acids. Germline V gene lookup returns CDR1 SGHNT and CDR2 YENEEA. Trimming took 4 bases from V and 4 from J, leaving 18 bases between them. The DNA for the CDR3 is TGTGCCAGCAGCTGGGTCAGCGGCGCGGGTTCAGATACGCAGTATTTT. Protein product: CASSWVSGAGSDTQYF.

The genes are TRBV27 and TRBJ2-7, with TRBD1 identical over 9 bases. Germline V gene lookup returns CDR1 MNHEY and CDR2 SMNVEV (reference sequence). The CDR3 is made up of 14 amino acids. The V gene end was trimmed by 7 bases and the J gene end by 7 bases; junction bases not matched to a gene: 11. CDR3: CASTRGQGVREQYF. Here the CDR3 DNA reads TGTGCCAGCACCCGGGGACAGGGAGTAAGAGAGCAGTACTTC.

This chain uses TRBV28 with TRBJ2-5, with D perhaps matching TRBD1 (5 bases). CDR3 length equals 13 residues. CDR1 is MDHEN, CDR2 SYDVKM, per germline. Trimming pared 8 bases from V and 5 bases from J, leaving 15 bases between. In DNA, the CDR3 is TGTGCCAGCCGCCTTGGGGCTATGGAGACCCAGTACTTC. This gives the protein CASRLGAMETQYF. Together with reference TRBV28 and TRBJ2-5, the CDR3 gives the full variable domain: DVKVTQSSRYLVKRTGEKVFLECVQDMDHENMFWYRQDPGLGLRLIYFSYDVKMKEKGDIPEGYSVSREKKERFSLILESASTNQTSMYLCASRLGAMETQYFGPGTRLLVL.

The chain combines TRBV5-8 with TRBJ1-2; 7 bases align to TRBD1. This CDR3 spans 18 amino acids. The V gene end was trimmed by 4 bases and the J gene end by 0 bases; junction bases not matched to a gene: 15. The V gene's germline CDR1 is SGHTS and CDR2 YDEGEE. The chain's CDR3 is CASSPRDFPGQSNYGYTF. CDR3 DNA sequence: TGTGCCAGCAGCCCCCGCGACTTCCCGGGACAGTCTAACTATGGCTACACCTTC.

The J gene is TRBJ2-1, the V gene TRBV5-1, with D maybe TRBD1 (6 bases). With 0 bases removed from V and 6 bases from J, the gap between germline ends came to 10 bases. This CDR3 has 14 residues. Germline V gives CDR1 SGHRS, CDR2 YFSETQ. In DNA, the CDR3 is TGCGCCAGCAGCTTGGACAGGGCAGGCAATGAGCAGTTCTTC. This gives the protein CASSLDRAGNEQFF.

This clone has a handful of counts. The rearrangement uses TRBV5-1 and TRBJ1-1; no clear D. The CDR3 loop spans 14 amino acids. Trimming took 2 bases from V and 4 from J, leaving 12 bases between them. Per germline, CDR1 SGHRS and CDR2 YFSETQ. This chain's CDR3 is CASSLLQAGTEAFF. Written as DNA, the CDR3 is TGCGCCAGCAGCTTATTACAAGCGGGCACTGAAGCTTTCTTT.

The chain employs TRBV4-2 and TRBJ2-1; 7 bases match TRBD2. Unmatched junction bases numbered 6, after V lost 0 bases and J lost 4 bases. Looked up from germline, CDR1 is LGHNA and CDR2 is YNFKEQ. CDR3 length equals 16 residues. The chain's CDR3 is CASSQDGLAEYNEQFF. CDR3 bases: TGTGCCAGCAGCCAAGATGGGCTAGCGGAGTACAATGAGCAGTTCTTC.

V is TRBV4-2 and J is TRBJ2-1; 16 positions match TRBD2. V was clipped by 4 bases and J by 1 base; unmatched bases: 7. The germline gives CDR1 LGHNA, CDR2 YNFKEQ. The CDR3 is 19 amino acids. The CDR3 protein is CASSPGTSGRDSSYNEQFF. The CDR3 DNA reads as TGTGCCAGCAGCCCCGGGACTAGCGGGAGGGACTCATCCTACAATGAGCAGTTCTTC.

The chain is built from TRBV30 and TRBJ1-5; the match to TRBD1 covers 7 bases. CDR3 size: 13 residues. The V gene's germline CDR1 is GTSNPN and CDR2 SVGIG (reference sequence). J gave up 7 bases and V 2 bases, and 5 bases lay outside the gene matches. The CDR3 nucleotides are TGTGCCTGGAGTACAGGGGATCGCCAGCCCCAGCATTTT. Encoded protein: CAWSTGDRQPQHF.

Written as DNA, the CDR3 is TGTGCCAGCAGCCAACCCTGGGCGGGAGGGGGTTATGAGCAGTTCTTC. Translating it yields CASSQPWAGGGYEQFF. The chain recombines TRBV4-2 with TRBJ2-1; 9 bases match TRBD2. From germline, CDR1 is LGHNA and CDR2 YNFKEQ. This CDR3 spans 16 amino acids. V gave up 2 bases and J gave up 8 bases; unmatched junction bases: 10.

This clone was seen once. The genes are TRBV5-5 and TRBJ2-5, with 8 positions matching TRBD1. CDR1 SGHKS and CDR2 YYEKEE come from the germline V gene (reference sequence). V gave up 4 bases and J gave up 11 bases; unmatched junction bases: 7. The length of the CDR3 is 12 residues. The CDR3 sequence is CASSGTGAAQYF. In DNA form, the CDR3 reads TGTGCCAGCAGCGGGACAGGTGCGGCGCAGTACTTC.

This clone was detected once. The V call is TRBV24-1, the J call TRBJ2-2; D ambiguous. This CDR3 region has 16 residues. CDR1 and CDR2 (germline): KGHDR, SFDVKD. The V end lost 1 base, the J end lost 1 base, and 9 bases lay between the germline ends. CDR3 sequence reads: CATSDLGVRNTGELFF. The CDR3 nucleotides are TGTGCCACCAGTGATTTAGGAGTGAGGAACACCGGGGAGCTGTTTTTT.

The V and J genes are TRBV6-1 and TRBJ1-4, with TRBD1 as a possible D gene (5 bases). This CDR3 spans 13 amino acids. Trimming shortened V by 0 bases and J by 10 bases, and 9 bases separated the two germline ends. The V gene's germline CDR1 is MNHNS and CDR2 SASEGT. In nucleotides, the CDR3 is TGTGCCAGCAGTGAAGCGGGGGGTGGAAAACTGTTTTTT. Its protein product is CASSEAGGGKLFF.

This sequence joins TRBV18 and TRBJ1-5; D may be TRBD1 (5 bases). CDR1 and CDR2 (germline): KGHSH, LQKENI. V was clipped by 3 bases and J by 6 bases, with 18 bases between them. The CDR3 has 16 amino acids. CDR3 nucleotide sequence: TGTGCCAGCTCACCCAGTCGAGGGGAGGCGAGTCAGCCCCAGCATTTT. Protein product: CASSPSRGEASQPQHF.

The rearrangement joins TRBV5-1 to TRBJ2-5; 8 bases map to TRBD1. Unmatched junction bases numbered 9, after V lost 6 bases and J lost 5 bases. The V gene's germline CDR1 is SGHRS and CDR2 YFSETQ. This CDR3 region has 14 residues. The CDR3 DNA follows: TGCGCCAGCACGGGGGCAGGGGGCCCGGAGACCCAGTACTTC. This codes for CASTGAGGPETQYF.

The chain couples TRBV21-1 to TRBJ2-7; the table's D call of TRBD2 was not tested on the DNA. TRBV21-1 is recorded as a pseudogene. The CDR3 totals 15 residues. The DNA of the CDR3 is TGTGCCAGCAGCCCGGGGGCCGGGACTATTTACGAGCAGTACTTC. Translating gives CASSPGAGTIYEQYF.

As to this clone: Compared with germline, one end of the junction differs, possibly owing to a read error. This chain links TRBV18 with TRBJ2-5; possible D gene TRBD2, 5 bases. The germline CDR1 and CDR2 sequences are KGHSH and LQKENI. The CDR3 loop spans 14 amino acids. In DNA form, the CDR3 reads TGTACCAGCTCACCCGGACTTCGGCAAGAGACCCAGTACTTC. Its protein is CTSSPGLRQETQYF.

This chain connects TRBV18 to TRBJ1-5; a possible D gene is TRBD1 (6 bases). V was clipped by 4 bases and J by 5 bases, with 12 bases between them. This CDR3 is built from 14 residues. The V gene's germline CDR1 is KGHSH and CDR2 LQKENI. In nucleotides, the CDR3 is TGTGCCAGCTCACTCGGATCAGGGGATCAGCCCCAGCATTTT. This translates into CASSLGSGDQPQHF.

V is TRBV25-1 and J is TRBJ2-7; D might be TRBD1 (5 bases). V was trimmed by 6 bases and J by 4 bases, leaving 10 bases between them. This CDR3 contains 12 residues. Germline V gene lookup returns CDR1 MGHDK and CDR2 SYGVNS. The CDR3 region has the DNA TGTGCCAGCAGGGACAAGCTTTACGAGCAGTACTTC. Translating gives CASRDKLYEQYF.

The rearrangement joins TRBV19 to TRBJ2-1; TRBD2 matches at 12 bases. This CDR3 is 17 amino acids long. Germline V gives CDR1 LNHDA, CDR2 SQIVND (reference sequence). V dropped 4 bases and J dropped 4; count of bases not matched to a gene: 8. In DNA, the CDR3 is TGTGCCAGTAGTAAGACCAGGACTAGCGGGACTTACAATGAGCAGTTCTTC. Protein product: CASSKTRTSGTYNEQFF.

This rearrangement joins TRBV7-9 to TRBJ1-4; a possible D gene is TRBD1 (6 bases). This CDR3 is built from 16 residues. V lost 2 bases, J lost 7 bases, and 17 bases lay in between. From germline, CDR1 is SEHNR and CDR2 FQNEAQ (reference sequence). The CDR3: CASSLPPGGGGEKLFF. CDR3 DNA sequence: TGTGCCAGCAGCTTACCTCCGGGGGGCGGAGGTGAAAAACTGTTTTTT.

This sequence joins TRBV9 and TRBJ2-7; D remains unclear. In germline, CDR1 is SGDLS, CDR2 YYNGEE. CDR3 size: 16 residues. With 1 base removed from V and 2 bases from J, the gap between germline ends came to 16 bases. The CDR3 DNA reads TGTGCCAGCAGCGTACTTGATTCCCTGGGCCCCTACGAGCAGTACTTC. It codes for CASSVLDSLGPYEQYF.

This chain uses TRBV29-1 with TRBJ1-3; TRBD1 might be the D (6 bases). Germline CDR1 SQVTM, CDR2 ANQGSEA. CDR3 length: 14 residues. The CDR3 here is CNADTGYSGNTIYF. CDR3 bases: TGCAACGCCGATACAGGGTACTCTGGAAACACCATATATTTT.

In this sample, this clone turned up once. V is TRBV7-9 and J is TRBJ2-1, with 8 bases matching TRBD2. Germline CDR1 and CDR2: SEHNR and FQNEAQ (reference sequence). The CDR3 covers 17 residues. Trimming removed 1 base from V and 2 bases from J; junction bases left unmatched: 7. CDR3: CASSLGGSGIAYNEQFF. As DNA, the CDR3 is TGTGCCAGCAGCTTAGGAGGTAGCGGGATCGCCTACAATGAGCAGTTCTTC.

V gene TRBV6-2 or TRBV6-3 combines with J gene TRBJ2-7; D is possibly TRBD1 (5 bases). Trimming cost V 3 bases and J 3 bases, with 15 bases left between them. CDR1 is MNHEY, CDR2 SVGEGT, per germline. The CDR3 runs 15 residues. For the CDR3, the DNA is TGTGCCAGCAGTTATACGCCAGGGATATTCTACGAGCAGTACTTC. Translated: CASSYTPGIFYEQYF.

V gene TRBV5-1 combines with J gene TRBJ1-3, with unresolved D. Trimming left V 0 bases short and J 2 bases short, with 9 bases between. CDR3 length: 15 amino acids. Germline-derived CDR1 and CDR2 are SGHRS and YFSETQ. The CDR3 spells CASSLDGQTGNTIYF. The CDR3 nucleotides are TGCGCCAGCAGCTTGGATGGGCAGACTGGAAACACCATATATTTT.

V is TRBV6-5 and J is TRBJ1-1; 8 bases match TRBD1. Unmatched junction bases numbered 8, after V lost 7 bases and J lost 4 bases. Looked up from germline, CDR1 is MNHEY and CDR2 is SVGAGI. The CDR3 is 14 residues long. The CDR3, as DNA: TGTGCCAGCACCCCAGGACAGGGAGCCACTGAAGCTTTCTTT. Encoded protein: CASTPGQGATEAFF.